This T cell receptor (beta chain) was observed in a study of Graves' ophthalmopathy and Graves' hyperthyroidism. Ten or more counts support this clonotype. RNA transcripts served as template for amplifying TCR beta CDR3 sequences. The first-round RT-PCR employed HTBI primers together with the Qiagen OneStep RT-PCR kit. A multiplex PCR was then performed as the second round. TCRdb reprocessed the multiplex PCR reads via MiXCR and lists one record per CDR3 protein. Seen here are roughly 500,000 distinct CDR3 sequences, around an eighth observed once, and the top ten hold 8% to 10%. V was pared by 5 bases and J by 5 bases, with 3 bases of the junction left unmatched. This CDR3 has 15 amino acids. Germline V gene sequence: CDR1 MDHEN, CDR2 SYDVKM.

V and J are TRBV28 and TRBJ2-7; 16 bases line up with TRBD2. This sequence originates from a woman in her 30s with Graves' ophthalmopathy. The sample taken for sequencing was blood. CDR3 sequence (DNA): TGTGCCAGCAGTGAGGGACTAGCGGGAGGGGACGAGCAGTACTTC. Translated: CASSEGLAGGDEQYF.